What follows describes a single T cell receptor beta chain. The data were obtained in a study of blood T cell repertoires in COVID-19. Individuals drawn from 20 to 25 US areas were about 18 to 90 years old. CDR3 length equals 13 residues. The germline gives CDR1 MDHEN, CDR2 SYDVKM. The junction had 4 bases not matched to a gene; V was cut back by 5 bases and J by 6 bases. Here immunoSEQ multiplex PCR was the method, and the copy in TCRdb shows in-frame clones only, minus some. The repertoire holds about 250,000 clones, with 70% to 90% as singletons. The chain uses TRBV28 and TRBJ1-5; 7 nucleotides line up with TRBD1. The sequenced sample consisted of PBMCs or T cells enriched from blood (not recorded which). The source of this sequence is a man aged 18 to 30 who had recovered from COVID-19. As DNA, the CDR3 is TGTGCCAGCAGTGCAGGGGGTTCTCAGCCCCAGCATTTT. This translates into CASSAGGSQPQHF.